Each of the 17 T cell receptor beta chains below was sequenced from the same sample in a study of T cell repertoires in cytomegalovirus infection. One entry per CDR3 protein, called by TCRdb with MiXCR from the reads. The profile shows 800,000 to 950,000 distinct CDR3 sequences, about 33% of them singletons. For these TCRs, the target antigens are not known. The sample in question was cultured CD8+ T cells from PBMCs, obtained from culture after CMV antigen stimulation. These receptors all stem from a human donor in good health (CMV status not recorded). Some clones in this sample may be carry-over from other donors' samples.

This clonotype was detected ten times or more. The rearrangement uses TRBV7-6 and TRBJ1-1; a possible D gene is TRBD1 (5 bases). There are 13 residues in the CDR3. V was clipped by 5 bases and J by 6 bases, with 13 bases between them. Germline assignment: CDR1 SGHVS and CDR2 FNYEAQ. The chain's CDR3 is CASSPRRGAEAFF. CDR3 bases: TGTGCCAGCAGCCCACGGAGAGGGGCTGAAGCTTTCTTT.

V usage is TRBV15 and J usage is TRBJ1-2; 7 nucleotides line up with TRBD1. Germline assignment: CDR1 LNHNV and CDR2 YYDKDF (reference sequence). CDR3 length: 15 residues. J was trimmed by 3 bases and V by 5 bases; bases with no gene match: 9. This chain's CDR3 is CATSDGDRDYYGYTF. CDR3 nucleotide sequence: TGTGCCACCAGCGACGGAGACAGGGATTACTATGGCTACACCTTC.

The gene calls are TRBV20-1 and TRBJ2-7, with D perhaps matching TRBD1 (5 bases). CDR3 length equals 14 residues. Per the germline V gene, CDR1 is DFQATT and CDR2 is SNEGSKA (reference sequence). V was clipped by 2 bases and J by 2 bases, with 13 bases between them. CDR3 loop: CSARSDRPAYEQYF. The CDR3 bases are TGCAGTGCTAGATCTGACAGACCAGCCTACGAGCAGTACTTC.

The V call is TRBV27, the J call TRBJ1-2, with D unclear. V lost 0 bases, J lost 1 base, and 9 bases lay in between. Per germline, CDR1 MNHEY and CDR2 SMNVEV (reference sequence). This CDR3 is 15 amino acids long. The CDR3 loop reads CASSLSGNFNYGYTF. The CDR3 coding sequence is TGTGCCAGCAGTTTATCGGGAAATTTTAACTATGGCTACACCTTC.

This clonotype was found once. Here the CDR3 reads CASSQDSGALYNEQFF. In DNA form, the CDR3 reads TGTGCCAGCAGCCAAGATTCAGGGGCCCTCTACAATGAGCAGTTCTTC. This chain joins TRBV3-1 and TRBJ2-1; TRBD1 might be the D (6 bases). V was trimmed by 0 bases and J by 3 bases, leaving 12 bases between them. The CDR3 covers 16 residues. Germline V CDR1 and CDR2: LGHDT, YNNKEL (reference sequence).

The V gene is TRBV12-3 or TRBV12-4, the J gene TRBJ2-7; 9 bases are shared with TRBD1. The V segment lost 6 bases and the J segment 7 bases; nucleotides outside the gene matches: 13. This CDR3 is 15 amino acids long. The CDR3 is CASRYPGQGVGEQYF. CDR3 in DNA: TGTGCCAGCAGGTATCCGGGACAGGGAGTTGGAGAGCAGTACTTC.

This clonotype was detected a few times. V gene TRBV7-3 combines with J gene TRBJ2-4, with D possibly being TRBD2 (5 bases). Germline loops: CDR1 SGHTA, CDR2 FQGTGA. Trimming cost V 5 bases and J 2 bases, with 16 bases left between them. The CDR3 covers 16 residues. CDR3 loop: CASSPFGPGTKNIQYF. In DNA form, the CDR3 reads TGTGCCAGCAGCCCGTTTGGACCGGGGACCAAAAACATTCAGTACTTC.

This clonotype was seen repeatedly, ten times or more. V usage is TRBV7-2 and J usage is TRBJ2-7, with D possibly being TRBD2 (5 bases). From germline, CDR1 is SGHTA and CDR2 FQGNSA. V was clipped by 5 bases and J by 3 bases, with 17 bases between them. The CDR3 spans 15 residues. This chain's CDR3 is CASSPTGGRNYEQYF. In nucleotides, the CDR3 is TGTGCCAGCAGCCCCACCGGAGGACGAAACTACGAGCAGTACTTC.

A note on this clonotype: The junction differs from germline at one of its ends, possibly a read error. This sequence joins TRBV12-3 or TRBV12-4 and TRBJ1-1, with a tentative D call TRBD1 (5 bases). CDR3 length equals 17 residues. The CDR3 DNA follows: TGTACCAGCAGTCTAACAGGCTTCCTACCCTCGAACACTGAAGCTTTCTTT. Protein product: CTSSLTGFLPSNTEAFF.

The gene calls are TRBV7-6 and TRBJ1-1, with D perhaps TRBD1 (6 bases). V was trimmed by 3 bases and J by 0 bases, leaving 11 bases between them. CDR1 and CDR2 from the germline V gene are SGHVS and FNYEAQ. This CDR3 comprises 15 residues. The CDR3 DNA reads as TGTGCCAGCAGCTTCGCTCAGGGGATGAACACTGAAGCTTTCTTT. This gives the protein CASSFAQGMNTEAFF.

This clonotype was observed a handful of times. CDR3 protein: CASSGRGTKSYEQYF. The CDR3 coding sequence is TGTGCCAGCAGTGGAAGAGGGACCAAATCCTACGAGCAGTACTTC. V is TRBV6-1 and J is TRBJ2-7; possibly TRBD1 or TRBD2 for D (5 bases each). The V gene's germline CDR1 is MNHNS and CDR2 SASEGT. This CDR3 has 15 amino acids. Trimming cost V 4 bases and J 1 base, with 14 bases left between them.

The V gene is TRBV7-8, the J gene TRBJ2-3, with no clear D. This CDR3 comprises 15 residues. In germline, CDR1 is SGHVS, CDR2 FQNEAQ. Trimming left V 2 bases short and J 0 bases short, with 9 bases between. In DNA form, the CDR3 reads TGTGCCAGCAGCTTACCTTCCGACAGCACAGATACGCAGTATTTT. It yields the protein CASSLPSDSTDTQYF.

CDR3 in DNA: TGCGCCAGCAGCTTGGCTTCTAGCATATACAATGAGCAGTTCTTC. Its translation: CASSLASSIYNEQFF. This rearrangement joins TRBV5-1 to TRBJ2-1; D possibly corresponds to TRBD2 (5 bases). Germline CDR1 is SGHRS and CDR2 is YFSETQ. The V end was cut by 0 bases, the J end by 4 bases, with 11 bases between. CDR3 length: 15 residues.

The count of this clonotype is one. This chain's CDR3 is CASSIGQTRYNEQFF. In DNA, the CDR3 is TGTGCCAGTAGTATTGGTCAAACCCGTTACAATGAGCAGTTCTTC. The V call is TRBV19, the J call TRBJ2-1; D is unclear. Germline values: CDR1 LNHDA, CDR2 SQIVND (reference sequence). V lost 3 bases and J lost 4, with 13 bases in between. There are 15 residues in the CDR3.

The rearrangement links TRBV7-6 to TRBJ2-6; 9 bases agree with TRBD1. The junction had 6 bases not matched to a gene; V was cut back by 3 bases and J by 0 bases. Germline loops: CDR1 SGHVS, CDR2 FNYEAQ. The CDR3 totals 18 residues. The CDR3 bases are TGTGCCAGCAGCTTTAGGGACAGGGCCTACTCTGGGGCCAACGTCCTGACTTTC. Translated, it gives CASSFRDRAYSGANVLTF.

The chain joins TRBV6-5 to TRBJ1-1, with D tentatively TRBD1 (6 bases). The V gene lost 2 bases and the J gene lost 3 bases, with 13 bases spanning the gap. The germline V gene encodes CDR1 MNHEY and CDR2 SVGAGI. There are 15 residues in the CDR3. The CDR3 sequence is CASSYIQGLDTEAFF. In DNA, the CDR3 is TGTGCCAGCAGTTACATTCAGGGGCTTGACACTGAAGCTTTCTTT.

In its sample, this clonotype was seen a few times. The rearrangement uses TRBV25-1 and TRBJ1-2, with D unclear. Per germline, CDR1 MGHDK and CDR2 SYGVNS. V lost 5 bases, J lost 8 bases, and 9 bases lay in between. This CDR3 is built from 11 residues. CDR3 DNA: TGTGCCAGCAGTTCTACTGGAGGCTACACCTTC. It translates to CASSSTGGYTF.